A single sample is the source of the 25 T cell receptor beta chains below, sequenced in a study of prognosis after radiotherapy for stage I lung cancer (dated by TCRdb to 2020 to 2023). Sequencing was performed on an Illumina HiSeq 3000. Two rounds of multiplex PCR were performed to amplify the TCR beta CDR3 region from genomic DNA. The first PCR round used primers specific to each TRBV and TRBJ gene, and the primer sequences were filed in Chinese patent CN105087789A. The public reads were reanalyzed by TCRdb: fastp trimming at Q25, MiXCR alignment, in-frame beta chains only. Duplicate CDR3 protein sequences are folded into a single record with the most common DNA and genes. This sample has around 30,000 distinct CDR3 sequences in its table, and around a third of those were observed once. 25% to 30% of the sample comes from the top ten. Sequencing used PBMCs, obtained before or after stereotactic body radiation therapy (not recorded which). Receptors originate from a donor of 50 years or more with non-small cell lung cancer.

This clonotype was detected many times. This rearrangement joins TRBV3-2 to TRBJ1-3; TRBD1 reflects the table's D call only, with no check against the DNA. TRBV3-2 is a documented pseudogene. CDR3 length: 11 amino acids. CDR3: CASTYPGTIYF. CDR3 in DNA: TGTGCCAGCACCTATCCGGGCACCATATATTTT.

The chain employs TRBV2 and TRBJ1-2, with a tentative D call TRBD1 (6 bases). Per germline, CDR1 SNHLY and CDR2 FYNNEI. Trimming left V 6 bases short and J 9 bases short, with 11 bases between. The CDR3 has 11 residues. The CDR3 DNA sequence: TGTGCCAGCAGCTCTGACAGGAGCTACACCTTC. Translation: CASSSDRSYTF.

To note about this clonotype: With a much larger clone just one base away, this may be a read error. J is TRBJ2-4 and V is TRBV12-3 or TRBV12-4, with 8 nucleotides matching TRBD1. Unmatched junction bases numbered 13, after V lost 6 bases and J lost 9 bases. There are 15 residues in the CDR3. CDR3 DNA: TGTGCCAGCAGCCCCTCCAAGCAGGGGGCGAGCATTCAGTACTTC. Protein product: CASSPSKQGASIQYF.

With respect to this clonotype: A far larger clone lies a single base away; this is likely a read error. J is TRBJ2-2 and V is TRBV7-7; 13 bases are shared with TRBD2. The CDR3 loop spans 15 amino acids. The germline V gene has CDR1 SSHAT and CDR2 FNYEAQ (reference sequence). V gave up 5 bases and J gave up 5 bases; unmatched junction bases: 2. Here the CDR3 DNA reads TGTGCCAGCAGCATGGGACTAGCGGGGACCGGGGAGCTGTTTTTT. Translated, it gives CASSMGLAGTGELFF.

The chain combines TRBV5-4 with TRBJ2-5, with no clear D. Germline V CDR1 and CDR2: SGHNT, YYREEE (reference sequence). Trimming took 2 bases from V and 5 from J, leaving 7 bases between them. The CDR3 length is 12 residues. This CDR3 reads CASSFVGETQYF. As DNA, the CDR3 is TGTGCCAGCAGCTTTGTAGGGGAGACCCAGTACTTC.

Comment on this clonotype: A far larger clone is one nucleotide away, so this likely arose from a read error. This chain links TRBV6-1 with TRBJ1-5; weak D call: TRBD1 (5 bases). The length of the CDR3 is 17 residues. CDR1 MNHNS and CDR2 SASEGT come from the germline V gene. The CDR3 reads CASSYGMGQPPNQPRHF. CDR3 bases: TGTGCCAGCAGTTACGGCATGGGGCAGCCTCCCAATCAGCCCCGGCATTTT.

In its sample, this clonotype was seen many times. The CDR3 nucleotides read TGTGCCAGCAGCTTAGTGGGGGCCCGAGGCGAGCAGTACTTC. Protein sequence: CASSLVGARGEQYF. The rearrangement joins TRBV7-8 to TRBJ2-7; D is possibly TRBD1 (6 bases). CDR1 is SGHVS, CDR2 FQNEAQ, per germline. The CDR3 runs to 14 residues. V was trimmed by 1 base and J by 6 bases, leaving 13 bases between them.

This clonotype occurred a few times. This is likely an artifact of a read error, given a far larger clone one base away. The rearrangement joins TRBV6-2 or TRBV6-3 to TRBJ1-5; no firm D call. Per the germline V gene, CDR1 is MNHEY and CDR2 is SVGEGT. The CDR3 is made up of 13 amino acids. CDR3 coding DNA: TGTGCCATCAGAGAGGCCAGCAATCATCCCCAGCATTTT. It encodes CAIREASNHPQHF.

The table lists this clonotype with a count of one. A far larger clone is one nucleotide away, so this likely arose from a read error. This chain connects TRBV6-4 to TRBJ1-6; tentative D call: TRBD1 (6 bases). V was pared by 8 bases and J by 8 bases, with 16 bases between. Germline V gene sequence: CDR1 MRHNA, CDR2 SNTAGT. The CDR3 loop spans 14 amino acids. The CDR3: CASRSGHGYSPLHF. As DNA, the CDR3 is TGTGCCAGCCGATCGGGACATGGTTATTCACCCCTCCACTTT.

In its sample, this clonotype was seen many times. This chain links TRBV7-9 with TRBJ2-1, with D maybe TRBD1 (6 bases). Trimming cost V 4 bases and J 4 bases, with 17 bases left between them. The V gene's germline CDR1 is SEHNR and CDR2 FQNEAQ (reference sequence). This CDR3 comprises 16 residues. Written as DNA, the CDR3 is TGTGCCAGCAGCTATAGGCAGGGGCCCTCTTACAATGAGCAGTTCTTC. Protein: CASSYRQGPSYNEQFF.

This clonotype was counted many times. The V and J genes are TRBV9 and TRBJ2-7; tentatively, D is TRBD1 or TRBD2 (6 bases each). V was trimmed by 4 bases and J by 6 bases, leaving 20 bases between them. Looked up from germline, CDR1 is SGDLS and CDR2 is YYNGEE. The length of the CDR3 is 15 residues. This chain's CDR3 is CASSRGASTSGEQYF. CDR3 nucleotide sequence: TGTGCCAGCAGCAGGGGGGCGAGCACAAGCGGCGAGCAGTACTTC.

This chain's CDR3 is CASSVDPTEETQYF. The CDR3 DNA follows: TGTGCCAGCAGCGTAGACCCCACCGAAGAGACCCAGTACTTC. V is TRBV9 and J is TRBJ2-5; D gene ambiguous. Germline V CDR1 and CDR2: SGDLS, YYNGEE. The V end lost 0 bases, the J end lost 3 bases, and 9 bases lay between the germline ends. The CDR3 sequence is 14 residues long.

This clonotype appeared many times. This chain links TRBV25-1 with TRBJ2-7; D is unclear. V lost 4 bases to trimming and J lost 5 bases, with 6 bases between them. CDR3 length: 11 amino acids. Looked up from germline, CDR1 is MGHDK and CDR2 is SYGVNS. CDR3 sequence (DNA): TGTGCCAGCAGTGCCCCCAACGAGCAGTACTTC. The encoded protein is CASSAPNEQYF.

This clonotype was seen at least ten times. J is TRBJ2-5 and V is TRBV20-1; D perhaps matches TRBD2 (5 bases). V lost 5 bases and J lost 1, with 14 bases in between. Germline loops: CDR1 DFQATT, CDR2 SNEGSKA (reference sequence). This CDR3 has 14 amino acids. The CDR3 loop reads CSAPRAGSQETQYF. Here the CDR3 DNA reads TGCAGTGCTCCGCGGGCGGGCTCCCAAGAGACCCAGTACTTC.

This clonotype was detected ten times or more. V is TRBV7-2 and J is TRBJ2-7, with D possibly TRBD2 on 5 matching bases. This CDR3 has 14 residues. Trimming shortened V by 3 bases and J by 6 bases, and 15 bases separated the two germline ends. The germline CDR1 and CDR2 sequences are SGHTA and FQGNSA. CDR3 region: CASSFGVFGSEQYF. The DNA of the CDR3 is TGTGCCAGCAGCTTCGGGGTCTTCGGTTCCGAGCAGTACTTC.

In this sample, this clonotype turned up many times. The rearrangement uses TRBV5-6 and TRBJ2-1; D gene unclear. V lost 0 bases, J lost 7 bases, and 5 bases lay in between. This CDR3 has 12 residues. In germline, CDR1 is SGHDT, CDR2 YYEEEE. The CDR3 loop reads CASSLARNEQFF. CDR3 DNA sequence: TGTGCCAGCAGCTTGGCGCGTAATGAGCAGTTCTTC.

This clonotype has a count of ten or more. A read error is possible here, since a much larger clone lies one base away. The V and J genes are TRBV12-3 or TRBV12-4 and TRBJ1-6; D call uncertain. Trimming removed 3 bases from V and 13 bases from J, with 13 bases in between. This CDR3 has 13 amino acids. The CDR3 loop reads CASSLSDGFPLHF. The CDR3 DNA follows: TGTGCCAGCAGTTTGAGTGACGGGTTTCCCCTCCACTTT.

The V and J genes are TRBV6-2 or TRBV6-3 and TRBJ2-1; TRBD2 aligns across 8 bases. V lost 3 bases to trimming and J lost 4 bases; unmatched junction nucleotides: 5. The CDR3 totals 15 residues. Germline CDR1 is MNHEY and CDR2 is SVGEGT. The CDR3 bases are TGTGCCAGCAGTTATTCACGGGAGGGGTACAATGAGCAGTTCTTC. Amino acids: CASSYSREGYNEQFF.

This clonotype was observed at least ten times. Written as DNA, the CDR3 is TGCAGTGCTAGGGAGCGGAGCTCCTATAATTCACCCCTCCACTTT. This encodes CSARERSSYNSPLHF. The chain carries TRBV20-1 and TRBJ1-6; D remains unclear. The germline V gene has CDR1 DFQATT and CDR2 SNEGSKA (reference sequence). This CDR3 is 15 amino acids long. Trimming left V 3 bases short and J 0 bases short, with 9 bases between.

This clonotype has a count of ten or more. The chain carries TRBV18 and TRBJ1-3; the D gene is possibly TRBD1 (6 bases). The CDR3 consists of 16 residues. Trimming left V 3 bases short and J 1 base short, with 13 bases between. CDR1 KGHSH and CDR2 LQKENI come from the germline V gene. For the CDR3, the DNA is TGTGCCAGCTCACCGACGCAACAGGGATCTGGAAACACCATATATTTT. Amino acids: CASSPTQQGSGNTIYF.

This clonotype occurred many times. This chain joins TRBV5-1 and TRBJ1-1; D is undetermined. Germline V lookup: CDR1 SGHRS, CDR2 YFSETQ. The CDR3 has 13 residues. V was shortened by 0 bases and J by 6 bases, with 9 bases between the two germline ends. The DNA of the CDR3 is TGCGCCAGCAGCTTGGTAATGAGTTCTGAAGCTTTCTTT. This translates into CASSLVMSSEAFF.

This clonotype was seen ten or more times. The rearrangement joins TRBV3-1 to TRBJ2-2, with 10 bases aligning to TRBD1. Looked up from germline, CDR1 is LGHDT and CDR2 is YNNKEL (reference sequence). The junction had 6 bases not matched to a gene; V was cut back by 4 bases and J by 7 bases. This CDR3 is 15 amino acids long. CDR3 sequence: CASSRGTGEIGELFF. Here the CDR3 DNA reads TGTGCCAGCAGCCGTGGGACAGGGGAAATCGGGGAGCTGTTTTTT.

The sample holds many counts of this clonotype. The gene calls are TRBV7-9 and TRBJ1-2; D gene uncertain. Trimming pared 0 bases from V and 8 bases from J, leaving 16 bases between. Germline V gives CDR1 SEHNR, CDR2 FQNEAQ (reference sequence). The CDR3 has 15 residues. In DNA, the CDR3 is TGTGCCAGCAGCTTAGCAACGGCCAGGATGGGAGGCTACACCTTC. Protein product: CASSLATARMGGYTF.

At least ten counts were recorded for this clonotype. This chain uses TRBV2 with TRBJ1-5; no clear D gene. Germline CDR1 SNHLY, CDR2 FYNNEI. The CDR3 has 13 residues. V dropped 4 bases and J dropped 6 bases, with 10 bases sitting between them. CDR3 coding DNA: TGTGCCAGCAGTGTCGAAGGTGGTCAGCCCCAGCATTTT. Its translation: CASSVEGGQPQHF.

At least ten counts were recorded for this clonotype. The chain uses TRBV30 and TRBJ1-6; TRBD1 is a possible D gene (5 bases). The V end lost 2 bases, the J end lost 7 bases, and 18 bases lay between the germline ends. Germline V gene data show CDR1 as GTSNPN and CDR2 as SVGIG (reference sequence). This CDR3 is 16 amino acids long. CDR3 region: CAWSMPGAPVNSPLHF. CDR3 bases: TGTGCCTGGAGTATGCCTGGGGCCCCCGTGAATTCACCCCTCCACTTT.